The 5 T cell receptor beta chains below all came from one sample that was sequenced in a study of cytomegalovirus exposure and HLA in healthy donors. The study ran its PCR with 60 Vbeta and 13 Jbeta primers. Method: immunoSEQ multiplex PCR; TCRdb's copy keeps in-frame clones and lacks some. This table holds 200,000 or so clones. Sequences were obtained from PBMCs. The source of these receptors is a boy aged 10-17 years in good health and CMV-seronegative.

This chain connects TRBV6-5 to TRBJ1-5, with TRBD1 matching 10 bases. V was pared by 6 bases and J by 4 bases, with 6 bases of the junction left unmatched. Germline V gene data show CDR1 as MNHEY and CDR2 as SVGAGI. The CDR3 consists of 15 residues. The CDR3 DNA reads as TGTGCCAGCAGCCCCCGGGACAGGGGAAATCAGCCCCAGCATTTT. It encodes CASSPRDRGNQPQHF.

J is TRBJ2-7 and V is TRBV7-9; no definite D call. The CDR3 runs to 15 residues. The germline V gene has CDR1 SEHNR and CDR2 FQNEAQ (reference sequence). Trimming removed 3 bases at V and 0 bases at J, with 12 bases between. CDR3 nucleotides: TGTGCCAGCAGCTTGGGCGTGGCAAACTCCTACGAGCAGTACTTC. Its protein is CASSLGVANSYEQYF.

The chain is built from TRBV2 and TRBJ2-3, with TRBD2 as a possible D gene (5 bases). The CDR3 spans 14 residues. Germline-derived CDR1 and CDR2 are SNHLY and FYNNEI. The V end was cut by 6 bases, the J end by 2 bases, with 12 bases between. The CDR3: CASRIDYSTDTQYF. CDR3 bases: TGTGCCAGCAGAATTGACTACTCCACAGATACGCAGTATTTT.

CDR3: CASSLGENQPQHF. The CDR3 DNA follows: TGCGCCAGCAGCTTGGGGGAGAATCAGCCCCAGCATTTT. The chain recombines TRBV5-1 with TRBJ1-5, with D unresolved. The CDR3 is 13 residues long. CDR1 and CDR2 from the germline V gene are SGHRS and YFSETQ. Trimming cost V 0 bases and J 4 bases, with 5 bases left between them.

The V gene is TRBV19, the J gene TRBJ2-1; TRBD2 aligns across 8 bases. Germline values: CDR1 LNHDA, CDR2 SQIVND (reference sequence). The CDR3 has 16 residues. V lost 2 bases, J lost 7 bases, and 10 bases stayed unmatched. In DNA, the CDR3 is TGTGCCAGTAGTATATCCGGACTAGCCGGCCAGAATGAGCAGTTCTTC. It translates to CASSISGLAGQNEQFF.